This TCR beta chain is from a study of blood T cell repertoires in COVID-19. Study-level background: Acute-phase and convalescent COVID-19 samples originated in the United States, Italy and Spain.

Enrolled through a virtual design, the participants were between 18 and 89 years of age and came from 24 US areas. Germline CDR1 and CDR2: MNHEY and SVGAGI. V was clipped by 5 bases and J by 9 bases; unmatched bases: 15. This CDR3 is 15 amino acids long. Profiled with immunoSEQ multiplex PCR; TCRdb holds only in-frame clones, not every one. The sample comprises over 200,000 clones, around 86% of which are singletons, and about 9.8% rests with the top ten. This TCR derives from a woman aged 45-65 years with acute COVID-19. Sequenced sample: PBMCs or T cells enriched from blood (not recorded which). This sequence joins TRBV6-5 and TRBJ2-5; 7 bases are shared with TRBD2. In DNA form, the CDR3 reads TGTGCCAGCAGTCGTTCGAGCGGGACGGCCTCGGCCCAGTACTTC. It specifies CASSRSSGTASAQYF.